The 18 T cell receptor beta chains presented below share a single source sample, sequenced in a study of blood T cell repertoires in COVID-19. The protocol was immunoSEQ multiplex PCR, while the TCRdb copy is restricted to in-frame clones and leaves out a portion. The sample has hundreds of thousands of clones; around 88% are singletons. The material sequenced was peripheral blood. Receptor source: a man older than 75 with acute or convalescent COVID-19.

Comment on this clone: At one boundary the junction diverges from the germline segment, which might be a read error. The chain links TRBV7-7 to TRBJ2-5; 7 bases line up with TRBD2. This CDR3 comprises 15 residues. Germline V lookup: CDR1 SSHAT, CDR2 FNYEAQ (reference sequence). CDR3 residues: CASSLMAGGQETQYF. The DNA of the CDR3 is TGTGCTAGCAGCCTAATGGCCGGGGGGCAAGAGACCCAGTACTTC. The variable domain in full, completed from reference TRBV7-7 and TRBJ2-5, reads GAGVSQSPRYKVTKRGQDVTLRCDPISSHATLYWYQQALGQGPEFLTYFNYEAQPDKSGLPSDRFSAERPEGSISTLTIQRTEQRDSAMYRCASSLMAGGQETQYFGPGTRLLVL.

This clone showed up just a few times. The chain employs TRBV4-3 and TRBJ2-2; 8 nucleotides line up with TRBD1. The CDR3 totals 16 residues. Germline trimming cut 8 bases from V and 1 base from J; bases unmatched to any gene: 9. Germline assignment: CDR1 LGHNA and CDR2 YSLEER. The CDR3 nucleotides are TGCGCCAGCCGGGACAGGTTTAACTTGAACACCGGGGAGCTGTTTTTT. Protein: CASRDRFNLNTGELFF.

This clone was recorded at least ten times. This chain connects TRBV5-4 to TRBJ2-7, with TRBD2 matching over 10 bases. CDR1 is SGHNT, CDR2 YYREEE, per germline (reference sequence). This CDR3 region has 15 residues. The J segment lost 3 bases and the V segment lost 2 bases, leaving 5 bases of the junction unmatched. In DNA, the CDR3 is TGTGCCAGCAGCTTCGCTAGCGGGAGCTTCTACGAGCAGTACTTC. Translated: CASSFASGSFYEQYF.

The CDR3 bases are TGCAGCGAGTATTCGACAACTGGCTACACCTTC. It encodes CSEYSTTGYTF. This chain uses TRBV29-1 with TRBJ1-2; no clear D gene. V gave up 7 bases and J gave up 7 bases, with 13 bases separating them. The CDR3 contains 11 residues. Germline V gene data show CDR1 as SQVTM and CDR2 as ANQGSEA.

V usage is TRBV29-1 and J usage is TRBJ2-2; 8 nucleotides agree with TRBD2. With 0 bases clipped from V and 4 bases from J, the junction kept 10 bases outside the gene matches. Germline CDR1 SQVTM, CDR2 ANQGSEA. CDR3 length: 17 amino acids. CDR3 region: CSVEDPVAGLPTGELFF. CDR3 DNA: TGCAGCGTTGAAGATCCGGTAGCGGGGCTGCCCACCGGGGAGCTGTTTTTT.

The chain links TRBV19 to TRBJ2-3; TRBD2 matches at 10 bases. CDR1 and CDR2 from the germline V gene are LNHDA and SQIVND (reference sequence). J was trimmed by 4 bases and V by 6 bases; bases with no gene match: 4. CDR3 length equals 14 residues. Here the CDR3 DNA reads TGTGCCAGTAGGGCTAGCGGGAGACCAGATACGCAGTATTTT. Amino acids: CASRASGRPDTQYF.

The rearrangement uses TRBV28 and TRBJ1-5, with a possible D match to TRBD1 (6 bases). Trimming cost V 6 bases and J 6 bases, with 18 bases left between them. Germline lookup yields CDR1 MDHEN and CDR2 SYDVKM. This CDR3 is built from 15 residues. CDR3 DNA: TGTGCCAGCAGAACACCTCTGGGGGCGCTTCAGCCCCAGCATTTT. Its translation is CASRTPLGALQPQHF.

This clone appeared once. The CDR3: CATSRVGQGNTEAFF. CDR3 nucleotide sequence: TGTGCCACCAGCAGAGTGGGACAGGGGAACACTGAAGCTTTCTTT. This chain joins TRBV15 and TRBJ1-1; 9 bases fit TRBD1. V gave up 1 base and J gave up 1 base; unmatched junction bases: 1. This CDR3 has 15 amino acids. Germline V lookup: CDR1 LNHNV, CDR2 YYDKDF (reference sequence).

The V gene is TRBV7-2, the J gene TRBJ2-7; D gene uncertain. V shed 4 bases and J shed 6 bases, with 13 bases lying between them. CDR3 length equals 13 residues. Germline V gene lookup returns CDR1 SGHTA and CDR2 FQGNSA. CDR3 in DNA: TGTGCCAGCAGCTCCCCTGCCGACTCCGAGCAGTACTTC. It specifies CASSSPADSEQYF.

The V call is TRBV2, the J call TRBJ1-5; TRBD1 matches 10 bases. CDR1 and CDR2 (germline): SNHLY, FYNNEI. The CDR3 has 14 residues. Unmatched junction bases numbered 0, after V lost 1 base and J lost 6 bases. The CDR3 is CASSEGTGGQPQHF. CDR3 bases: TGTGCCAGCAGTGAAGGGACAGGGGGTCAGCCCCAGCATTTT.

This chain connects TRBV6-5 to TRBJ2-7, with TRBD2 matching over 8 bases. V lost 5 bases, J lost 5 bases, and 11 bases stayed unmatched. Per germline, CDR1 MNHEY and CDR2 SVGAGI. The CDR3 spans 15 residues. For the CDR3, the DNA is TGTGCCAGCAGTCCTTACCAGCGGGAGTCCCACGAGCAGTACTTC. Translated: CASSPYQRESHEQYF.

The genes are TRBV1 and TRBJ2-5; the table gives TRBD2 as D, unverified against the DNA. TRBV1 is a pseudogene segment. The CDR3 loop spans 17 amino acids. Here the CDR3 DNA reads TGCACCAGCAGCCAAGACCCTAGCGCTGTCCTCCAAGAGACCCAGTACTTC. Encoded protein: CTSSQDPSAVLQETQYF.

The chain combines TRBV10-3 with TRBJ2-7; no firm D call. V gave up 8 bases and J gave up 7 bases, with 9 bases separating them. Germline V CDR1 and CDR2: ENHRY, SYGVKD. This CDR3 comprises 10 residues. The CDR3 coding sequence is TGTGCCATCGGATTGAGGGAGCAGTACTTC. This translates into CAIGLREQYF.

V is TRBV7-3 and J is TRBJ2-2; maybe TRBD1 (6 bases). The CDR3 has 15 amino acids. The V end was cut by 5 bases, the J end by 4 bases, with 14 bases between. Germline V lookup: CDR1 SGHTA, CDR2 FQGTGA. The CDR3 reads CASSPRGRGTGELFF. As DNA, the CDR3 is TGTGCCAGCAGCCCAAGGGGCAGGGGCACCGGGGAGCTGTTTTTT.

V gene TRBV6-2 or TRBV6-3 combines with J gene TRBJ1-1; TRBD1 matches at 10 bases. The CDR3 runs to 14 residues. Per germline, CDR1 MNHEY and CDR2 SVGEGT. V lost 5 bases, J lost 3 bases, and 3 bases stayed unmatched. The CDR3 is CASSPGQGHTEAFF. The CDR3 bases are TGTGCCAGCAGTCCGGGACAGGGGCACACTGAAGCTTTCTTT.

The chain uses TRBV7-9 and TRBJ1-2; weak D call: TRBD1 (5 bases). V was pared by 5 bases and J by 4 bases, with 11 bases between. Germline values: CDR1 SEHNR, CDR2 FQNEAQ (reference sequence). The CDR3 has 13 residues. CDR3 amino acids: CASSARQIYGYTF. The DNA for the CDR3 is TGTGCCAGCAGCGCACGACAGATCTATGGCTACACCTTC.

The V and J genes are TRBV2 and TRBJ1-1, with D possibly matching TRBD1 (5 bases). Trimming removed 7 bases at V and 2 bases at J, with 14 bases between. The germline gives CDR1 SNHLY, CDR2 FYNNEI. This CDR3 spans 14 amino acids. CDR3: CASIPTAFNTEAFF. The CDR3 bases are TGTGCCAGCATACCGACAGCCTTTAACACTGAAGCTTTCTTT.

This clone was picked up one time. This sequence joins TRBV29-1 and TRBJ2-7; TRBD1 matches at 8 bases. J gave up 3 bases and V 4 bases, and 5 bases lay outside the gene matches. Looked up from germline, CDR1 is SQVTM and CDR2 is ANQGSEA. The CDR3 consists of 13 residues. The CDR3 sequence is CSVADRANYEQYF. CDR3 nucleotide sequence: TGCAGCGTTGCGGACAGGGCGAACTACGAGCAGTACTTC.